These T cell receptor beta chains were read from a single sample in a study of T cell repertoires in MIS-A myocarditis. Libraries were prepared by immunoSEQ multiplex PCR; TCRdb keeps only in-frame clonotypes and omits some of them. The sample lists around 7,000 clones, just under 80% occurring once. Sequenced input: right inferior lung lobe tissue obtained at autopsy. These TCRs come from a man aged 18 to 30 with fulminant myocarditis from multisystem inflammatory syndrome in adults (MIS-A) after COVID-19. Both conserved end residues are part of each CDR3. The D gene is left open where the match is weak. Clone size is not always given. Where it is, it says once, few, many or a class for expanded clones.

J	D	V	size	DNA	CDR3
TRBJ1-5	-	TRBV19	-	TGTGCCAGTAGTACGAGGGGGGGTGTGGGCGGGCAGCCCCAGCATTTT	CASSTRGGVGGQPQHF
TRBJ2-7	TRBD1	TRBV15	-	TGTGCCACCAGCATGATTGTTTCAGGGGGCTACGAGCAGTACTTC	CATSMIVSGGYEQYF
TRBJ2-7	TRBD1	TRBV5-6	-	TGTGCCAGCAGCTCAAGGCCCGGGACAGGGACATACGAGCAGTACTTC	CASSSRPGTGTYEQYF
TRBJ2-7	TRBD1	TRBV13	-	TGTGCCAGCAGCCCCCGGGACAGGAATACCTACGAGCAGTACTTC	CASSPRDRNTYEQYF
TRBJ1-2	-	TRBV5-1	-	TGCGCCAGCAGCTTCTCCGGGACGTCAAAGTACTATGGCTACACCTTC	CASSFSGTSKYYGYTF
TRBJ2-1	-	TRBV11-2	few	TGTGCCAGCAGCTTAGAGCTCCCGGGGCTACCCATGGGGAATGAGCAGTTCTTC	CASSLELPGLPMGNEQFF
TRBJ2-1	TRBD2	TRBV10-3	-	TGTGCCATCAGTGGGCCGGGACTAGCGGGAGAAAGCTCCTACAATGAGCAGTTCTTC	CAISGPGLAGESSYNEQFF
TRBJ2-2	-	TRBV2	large	TGTGCCAGCAGTGCTTCCGGGACCCGGGACGACACCGGGGAGCTGTTTTTT	CASSASGTRDDTGELFF
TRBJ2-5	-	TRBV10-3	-	TGTGCCATCAGTGTTGGTTGGAGCCAAGAGACCCAGTACTTC	CAISVGWSQETQYF
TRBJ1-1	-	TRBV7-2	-	TGTGCCAGCACCTGGGGGGGTTGGAACACTGAAGCTTTCTTT	CASTWGGWNTEAFF
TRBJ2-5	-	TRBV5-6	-	TGTGCCAGCAGCTTGGGACAGGGAGGGGAGACCCAGTACTTC	CASSLGQGGETQYF
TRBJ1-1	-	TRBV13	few	TGTGCCAGCAGCTCGTTCTCGGGGACGGGTTACACTGAAGCTTTCTTT	CASSSFSGTGYTEAFF
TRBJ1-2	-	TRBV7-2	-	TGTGCCAGCAGCTTAGAAGGGATCTATGGCTACACCTTC	CASSLEGIYGYTF
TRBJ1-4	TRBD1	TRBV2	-	TGTGCCAGCAGGCCGGGACAGGGGGATGAAAAACTGTTTTTT	CASRPGQGDEKLFF
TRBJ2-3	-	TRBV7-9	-	TGTGCCAGCAGCTTGTCGGCTTTTGCTAGCACAGATACGCAGTATTTT	CASSLSAFASTDTQYF
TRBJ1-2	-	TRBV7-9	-	TGTGCCAGCAGCTTAGGCCCGGCGAACTATGGCTACACCTTC	CASSLGPANYGYTF
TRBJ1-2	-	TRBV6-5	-	TGTGCCAGCATAAGAAGAGGTTTAGTCGGCTACACCTTC	CASIRRGLVGYTF
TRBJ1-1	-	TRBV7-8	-	TGTGCCAGCAGCCCACGACAGCGGATGAACACTGAAGCTTTCTTT	CASSPRQRMNTEAFF
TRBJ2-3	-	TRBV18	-	TGTGCCAGCTCACCGACCCTTGGAAACAGGGCTGGGAGCGATACGCAGTATTTT	CASSPTLGNRAGSDTQYF
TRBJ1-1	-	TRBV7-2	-	TGTGCCAGCAGCTTAAGTGGAGGGGGAACTGAAGCTTTCTTT	CASSLSGGGTEAFF
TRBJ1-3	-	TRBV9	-	TGTGCCAGCAGCTCAGGACGGTCGGCCGGAAACACCATATATTTT	CASSSGRSAGNTIYF
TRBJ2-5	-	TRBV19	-	TGTGCCAGTAGCGCGGGGTTTGAGACCCAGTACTTC	CASSAGFETQYF
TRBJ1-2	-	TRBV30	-	TGTGCCTGGAGTGTACTGGTCGGACATGGCTACACCTTC	CAWSVLVGHGYTF
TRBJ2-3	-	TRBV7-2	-	TGTGCCAGCAGCCCCTTCCGAGGCGGCACAGATACGCAGTATTTT	CASSPFRGGTDTQYF
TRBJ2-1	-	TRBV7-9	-	TGTGCCAGCAGCCGACTAGGCGCGGGGACGTACAATGAGCAGTTCTTC	CASSRLGAGTYNEQFF
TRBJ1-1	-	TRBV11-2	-	TGTGCCAGCAGTCTAGAGCGAGGGATGTCTGAAGCTTTCTTT	CASSLERGMSEAFF
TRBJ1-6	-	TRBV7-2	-	TGTGCCAGCAGCTTATCAGGGGAAAATTCACCCCTCCACTTT	CASSLSGENSPLHF
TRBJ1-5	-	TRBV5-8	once	TGTGCCAGCAGCTTGGCCAATCAGCCCCAGCATTTT	CASSLANQPQHF
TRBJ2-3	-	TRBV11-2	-	TGTGCCAGCAGCTTAGGAACCTCTAACACAGATACGCAGTATTTT	CASSLGTSNTDTQYF
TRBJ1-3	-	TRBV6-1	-	TGTGCCAGCAGTGAAGGAGACAGGTTAATTGGATCGGGAAACACCATATATTTT	CASSEGDRLIGSGNTIYF
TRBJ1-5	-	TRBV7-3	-	TGTGCCAGCAGCTTAAGGGGAGGGAATCAGCCCCAGCATTTT	CASSLRGGNQPQHF
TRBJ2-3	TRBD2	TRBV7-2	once	TGTGCCAGCAGCTTAGGGCTAGCGGGGGGTGGGGCAGATACGCAGTATTTT	CASSLGLAGGGADTQYF
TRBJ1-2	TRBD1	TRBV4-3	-	TGCGCCAGCAGCGCTGCGACAGGGAACTATGGCTACACCTTC	CASSAATGNYGYTF
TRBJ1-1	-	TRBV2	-	TGTGCCAGCAGTGGGGGCGGCCCTAACACTGAAGCTTTCTTT	CASSGGGPNTEAFF
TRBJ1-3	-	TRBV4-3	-	TGCGCCAGCAGCCAAGATCTGGTCAGCTTCTCTGGAAACACCATATATTTT	CASSQDLVSFSGNTIYF
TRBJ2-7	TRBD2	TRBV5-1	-	TGCGCCAGCAGCCAACCGGGACTAGCGGGAGGTTGGTCCTACGAGCAGTACTTC	CASSQPGLAGGWSYEQYF
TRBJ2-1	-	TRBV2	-	TGTGCCAGCAGTGCGACAGGCTCCTACAATGAGCAGTTCTTC	CASSATGSYNEQFF
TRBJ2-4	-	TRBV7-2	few	TGTGCCAGCAGCTCTAAAGCCGGGACATCTACCAAAAACATTCAGTACTTC	CASSSKAGTSTKNIQYF
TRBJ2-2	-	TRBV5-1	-	TGCGCCAGCAGCTTGGCGGACACCGGGGAGCTGTTTTTT	CASSLADTGELFF
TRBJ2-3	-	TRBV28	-	TGTGCCAGCAGGAGGGGGGGCACAGATACGCAGTATTTT	CASRRGGTDTQYF
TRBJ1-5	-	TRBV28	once	TGTGCCAGCAGTTTTGAGGGTGGGTGGACCCTCAATCAGCCCCAGCATTTT	CASSFEGGWTLNQPQHF
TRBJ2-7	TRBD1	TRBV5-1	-	TGCGCCAGCAGCCCAAACACCGGGACAGGGGTCTACGAGCAGTACTTC	CASSPNTGTGVYEQYF
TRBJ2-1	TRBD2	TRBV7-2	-	TGTGCCGAGCAGGGTCGGGTTAGCGGGGGTGAGCAGTTCTTC	CAEQGRVSGGEQFF
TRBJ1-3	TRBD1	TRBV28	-	TGTGCCAGCAGTTCGAACCACCGGACAGGGGGCAACACCATATATTTT	CASSSNHRTGGNTIYF
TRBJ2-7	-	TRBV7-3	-	TGTGCCAGCAGCCCGACGACACGAGCCTCCTACGAGCAGTACTTC	CASSPTTRASYEQYF
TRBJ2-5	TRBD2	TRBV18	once	TGTGCCAGCTCACCAGGACTAGTCCAAGAGACCCAGTACTTC	CASSPGLVQETQYF
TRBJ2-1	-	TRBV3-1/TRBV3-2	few	TGTGCCAGCAGCCATGGAAGGGGACCGGGCGGGAATGAGCAGTTCTTC	CASSHGRGPGGNEQFF
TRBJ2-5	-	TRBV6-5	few	TGTGCCAGTGTTAGGGGCTCCGAAGAGACCCAGTACTTC	CASVRGSEETQYF
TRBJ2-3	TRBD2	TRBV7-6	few	TGTGCCAGCAGCTTAGAGGGTAGCGGGAGGGATACGCAGTATTTT	CASSLEGSGRDTQYF
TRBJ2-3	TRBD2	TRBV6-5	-	TGTGCCAGCAGGAGACTAGCGTCTAGCACAGATACGCAGTACTTT	CASRRLASSTDTQYF